This TCR beta chain is from a study of cytomegalovirus exposure and HLA in healthy donors. With regard to this clone: Its cognate antigen is unknown.

Study-level results: The authors judged a highly shared variant cluster likely a sequencing artifact. By HLA locus, TCR association rates varied in a later analysis, with DRB1 showing the most and HLA-C the fewest. The study had only CMV serostatus as immune exposure information.

Vbeta (60) and Jbeta (13) primers were used in the PCR. The protocol was immunoSEQ multiplex PCR, while the TCRdb copy is restricted to in-frame clones and leaves out a portion. The sample data list 60,000 to 80,000 clones. The sequenced sample consisted of PBMCs. The receptor was isolated from a man aged 40-55 years in good health and CMV-seronegative.

CDR3 DNA: TGTGCCATCAGAGCAGACAGGGGCGGCCATTCACCCCTCCACTTT. Amino acids: CAIRADRGGHSPLHF. The chain has TRBV10-3 and TRBJ1-6, with 8 bases identical to TRBD1. Trimming removed 6 bases from V and 8 bases from J; junction bases left unmatched: 9. Germline loops: CDR1 ENHRY, CDR2 SYGVKD. This CDR3 has 15 residues.